Reported below is one TCR beta chain. These data are taken from a study of OX40 agonist ivuxolimab in advanced cancers. TCRdb's table, derived via immunoSEQ multiplex PCR, lists solely in-frame clones and lacks some. Among some 40,000 clones, almost 80% were seen once, and the ten largest hold 22%. Trimming removed 2 bases from V and 0 bases from J, with 17 bases in between. The V gene's germline CDR1 is SEHNR and CDR2 FQNEAQ (reference sequence). This CDR3 region has 17 residues. The sequence was collected from an adult with an advanced solid tumor such as melanoma, head and neck, liver or kidney cancer. Specimen: CD4+ or CD8+ T cells sorted from blood, collected in a trial of the OX40 agonist ivuxolimab. This chain uses TRBV7-9 with TRBJ2-7; D is ambiguous. CDR3 protein: CASSLLLTDAFSYEQYF. In DNA form, the CDR3 reads TGTGCCAGCAGCTTACTTCTAACCGATGCTTTCTCCTACGAGCAGTACTTC.